The entry below gives a single T cell receptor beta chain sequence along with its context. This sample was included in a study of control samples from healthy donors and cancer patients. Clones were read by immunoSEQ multiplex PCR, and TCRdb kept only the in-frame ones, dropping some. Among some 120,000 clones listed, 75% to 90% were seen once. Germline V CDR1 and CDR2: LNHDA, SQIVND (reference sequence). The CDR3 has 14 residues. Trimming pared 4 bases from V and 5 bases from J, leaving 14 bases between. The specimen was PBMCs. This TCR was sampled from a woman in her forties or fifties with colorectal cancer. The rearrangement joins TRBV19 to TRBJ1-1; a possible D gene is TRBD1 (5 bases). CDR3 amino acids: CASSSRVIGTEAFF. CDR3 DNA: TGTGCCAGTAGTAGCAGGGTTATTGGGACTGAAGCTTTCTTT.